The clone carrying this T cell receptor beta chain was counted only a few times. The antigen is unknown. The CDR3 runs to 14 residues. The V segment lost 4 bases and the J segment 2 bases; nucleotides outside the gene matches: 3. Germline V gene data show CDR1 as LGHNA and CDR2 as YSLEER. The data were obtained in a study of T cells after yellow fever vaccination. Findings of the study overall: Reappearing after the booster were most of the clones from primary vaccination (less than 97% CD4, 88% CD8).

TCRdb re-derived calls from the 5' RACE reads in MiXCR, one entry per CDR3 protein. The data contain about 75,000 distinct CDR3 sequences, around 7.1% of them singletons. This TCR came from a young man who received the YFV17D yellow fever vaccine. The V and J genes are TRBV4-3 and TRBJ2-7; 9 positions match TRBD1. Sample: CD8+ T cells sorted from PBMCs, taken roughly 10 days after the first yellow fever vaccination. The chain's CDR3 is CASSPTGGTYEQYF. CDR3 DNA: TGCGCCAGCAGCCCGACAGGGGGAACCTACGAGCAGTACTTC.